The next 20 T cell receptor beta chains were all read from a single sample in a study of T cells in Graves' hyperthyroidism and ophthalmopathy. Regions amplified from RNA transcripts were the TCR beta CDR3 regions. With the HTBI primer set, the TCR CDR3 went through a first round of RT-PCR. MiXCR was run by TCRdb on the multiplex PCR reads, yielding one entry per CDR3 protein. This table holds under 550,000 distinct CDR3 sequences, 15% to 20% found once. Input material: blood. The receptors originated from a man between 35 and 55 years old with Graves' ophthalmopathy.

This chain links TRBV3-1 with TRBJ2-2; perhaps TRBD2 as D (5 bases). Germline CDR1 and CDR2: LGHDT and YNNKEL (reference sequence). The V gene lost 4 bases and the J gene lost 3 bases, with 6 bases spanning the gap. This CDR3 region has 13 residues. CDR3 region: CASSLAYTGELFF. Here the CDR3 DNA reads TGTGCCAGCAGCCTAGCGTACACCGGGGAGCTGTTTTTT.

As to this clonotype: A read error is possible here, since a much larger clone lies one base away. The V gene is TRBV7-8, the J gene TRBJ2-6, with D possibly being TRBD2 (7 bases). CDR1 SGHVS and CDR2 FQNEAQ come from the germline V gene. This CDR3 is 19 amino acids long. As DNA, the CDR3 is TGTGCCAGCAGCTCCAGGGAGGGGGGGCCAGGGTCTGGGGCCAACGTCCCGACTTTC. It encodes CASSSREGGPGSGANVPTF.

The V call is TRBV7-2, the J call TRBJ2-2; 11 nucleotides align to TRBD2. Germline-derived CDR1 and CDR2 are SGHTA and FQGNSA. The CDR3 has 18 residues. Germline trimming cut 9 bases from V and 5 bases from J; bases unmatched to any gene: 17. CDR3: CASRTNLLAGDPTGELFF. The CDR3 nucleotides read TGTGCCAGTCGAACCAACCTACTAGCGGGAGATCCTACCGGGGAGCTGTTTTTT.

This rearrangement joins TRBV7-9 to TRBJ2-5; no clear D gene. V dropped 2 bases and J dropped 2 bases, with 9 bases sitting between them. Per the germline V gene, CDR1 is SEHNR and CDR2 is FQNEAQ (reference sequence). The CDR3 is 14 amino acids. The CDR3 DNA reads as TGTGCCAGCAGCTTAAGAGAGCTTCAAGAGACCCAGTACTTC. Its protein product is CASSLRELQETQYF.

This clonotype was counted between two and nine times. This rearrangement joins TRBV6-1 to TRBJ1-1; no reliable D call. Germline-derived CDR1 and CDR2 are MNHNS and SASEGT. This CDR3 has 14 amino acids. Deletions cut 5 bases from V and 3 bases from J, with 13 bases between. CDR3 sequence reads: CASSPLGWDTEAFF. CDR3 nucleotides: TGTGCCAGCAGTCCTTTGGGATGGGACACTGAAGCTTTCTTT.

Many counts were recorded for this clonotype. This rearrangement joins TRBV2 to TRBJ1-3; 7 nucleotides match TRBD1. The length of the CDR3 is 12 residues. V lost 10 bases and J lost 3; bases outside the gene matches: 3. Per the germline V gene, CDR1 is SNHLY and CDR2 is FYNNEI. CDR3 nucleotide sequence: TGTGCCAACCGGGACAGTGGAAACACCATATATTTT. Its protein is CANRDSGNTIYF.

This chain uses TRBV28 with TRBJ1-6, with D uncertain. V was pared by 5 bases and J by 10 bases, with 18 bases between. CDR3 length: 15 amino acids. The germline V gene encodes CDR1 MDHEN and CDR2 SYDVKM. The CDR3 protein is CASSDDGTGRSPLHF. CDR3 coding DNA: TGTGCCAGCAGTGACGATGGAACCGGGCGGTCACCCCTCCACTTT.

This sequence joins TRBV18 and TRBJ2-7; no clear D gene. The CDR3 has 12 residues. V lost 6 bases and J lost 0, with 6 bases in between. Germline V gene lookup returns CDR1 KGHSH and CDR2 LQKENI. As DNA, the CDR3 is TGTGCCAGCTCCCCCGTCTCCTACGAGCAGTACTTC. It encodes CASSPVSYEQYF.

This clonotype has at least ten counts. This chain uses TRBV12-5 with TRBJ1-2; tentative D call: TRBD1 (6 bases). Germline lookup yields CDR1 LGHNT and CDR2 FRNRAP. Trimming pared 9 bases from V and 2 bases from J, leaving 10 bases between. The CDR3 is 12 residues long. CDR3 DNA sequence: TGTGCTAGCCAACAGGGAAACTATGGCTACACCTTC. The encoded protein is CASQQGNYGYTF.

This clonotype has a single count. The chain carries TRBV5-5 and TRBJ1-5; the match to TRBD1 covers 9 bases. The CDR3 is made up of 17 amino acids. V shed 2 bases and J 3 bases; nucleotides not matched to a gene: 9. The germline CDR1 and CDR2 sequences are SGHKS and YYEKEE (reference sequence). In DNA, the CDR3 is TGTGCCAGCAGCTTAATACCCGGGACAGGGTCCAATCAGCCCCAGCATTTT. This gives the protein CASSLIPGTGSNQPQHF.

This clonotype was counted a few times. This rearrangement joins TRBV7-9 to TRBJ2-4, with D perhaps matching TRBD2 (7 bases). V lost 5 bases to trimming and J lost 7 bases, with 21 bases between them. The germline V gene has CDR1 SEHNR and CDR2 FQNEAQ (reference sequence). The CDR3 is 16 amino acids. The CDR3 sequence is CASSPPYVGGRNIQYF. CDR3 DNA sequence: TGTGCCAGCAGCCCTCCCTATGTGGGGGGGCGGAACATTCAGTACTTC.

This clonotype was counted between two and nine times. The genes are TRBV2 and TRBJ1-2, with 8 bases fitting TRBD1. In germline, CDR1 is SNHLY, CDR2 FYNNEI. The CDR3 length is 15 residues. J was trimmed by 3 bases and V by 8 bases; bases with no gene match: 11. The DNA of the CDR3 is TGTGCCAGCCGCGGAGGGCAACAGGGGGACTATGGCTACACCTTC. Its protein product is CASRGGQQGDYGYTF.

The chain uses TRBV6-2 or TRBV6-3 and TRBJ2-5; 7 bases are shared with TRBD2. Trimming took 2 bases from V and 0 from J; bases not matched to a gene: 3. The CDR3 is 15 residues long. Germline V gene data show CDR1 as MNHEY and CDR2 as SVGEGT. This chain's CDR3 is CASSYSGTYQETQYF. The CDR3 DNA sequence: TGTGCCAGCAGTTACAGCGGGACGTACCAAGAGACCCAGTACTTC.

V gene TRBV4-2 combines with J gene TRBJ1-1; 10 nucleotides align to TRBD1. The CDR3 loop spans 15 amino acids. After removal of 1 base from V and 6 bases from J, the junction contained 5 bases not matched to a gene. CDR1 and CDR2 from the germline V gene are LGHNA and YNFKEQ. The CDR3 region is CASSQGQGAQAEAFF. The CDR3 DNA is TGTGCCAGCAGCCAAGGACAGGGGGCGCAGGCTGAAGCTTTCTTT.

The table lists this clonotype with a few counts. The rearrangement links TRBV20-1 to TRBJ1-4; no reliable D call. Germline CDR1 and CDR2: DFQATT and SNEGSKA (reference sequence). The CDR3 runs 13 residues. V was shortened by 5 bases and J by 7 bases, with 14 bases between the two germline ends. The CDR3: CSARASPIEKLFF. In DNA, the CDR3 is TGCAGTGCTCGGGCCTCTCCCATTGAAAAACTGTTTTTT.

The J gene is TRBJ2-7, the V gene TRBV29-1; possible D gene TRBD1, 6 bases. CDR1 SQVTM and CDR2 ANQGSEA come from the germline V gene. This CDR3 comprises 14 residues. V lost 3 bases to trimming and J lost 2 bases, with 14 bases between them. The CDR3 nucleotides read TGCAGCGTTGATGACTACAGGGAACCCTACGAGCAGTACTTC. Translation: CSVDDYREPYEQYF.

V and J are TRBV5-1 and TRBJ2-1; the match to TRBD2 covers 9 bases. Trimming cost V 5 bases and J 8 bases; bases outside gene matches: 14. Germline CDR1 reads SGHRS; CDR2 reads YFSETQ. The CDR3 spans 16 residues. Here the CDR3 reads CASSSSRGGFPYEQFF. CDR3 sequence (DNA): TGCGCCAGCAGTTCCTCGCGGGGGGGCTTCCCTTATGAGCAGTTCTTC.

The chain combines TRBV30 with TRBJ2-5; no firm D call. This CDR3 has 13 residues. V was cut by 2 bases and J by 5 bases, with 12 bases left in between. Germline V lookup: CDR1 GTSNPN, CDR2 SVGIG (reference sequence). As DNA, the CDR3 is TGTGCCTGGAGTCCCGACGGCGCGGAGACCCAGTACTTC. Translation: CAWSPDGAETQYF.

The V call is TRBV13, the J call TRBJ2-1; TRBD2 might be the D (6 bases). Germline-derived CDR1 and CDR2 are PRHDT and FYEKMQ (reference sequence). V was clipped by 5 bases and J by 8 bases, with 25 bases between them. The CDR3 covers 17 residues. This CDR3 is CASSPPTSPSDRDEQFF. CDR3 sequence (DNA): TGTGCCAGCAGCCCCCCCACTAGCCCCTCAGATAGGGATGAGCAGTTCTTC.

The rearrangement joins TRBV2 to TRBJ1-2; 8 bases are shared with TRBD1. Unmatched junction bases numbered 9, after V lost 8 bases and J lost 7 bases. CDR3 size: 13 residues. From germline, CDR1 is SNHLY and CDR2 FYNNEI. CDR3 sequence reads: CASRPQGAFGYTF. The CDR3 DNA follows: TGTGCCAGCCGACCGCAGGGGGCGTTTGGCTACACCTTC.